This TCR beta chain was profiled in a study of identical twins. This CDR3 is built from 11 residues. Germline CDR1 and CDR2: MNHEY and SVGAGI. V was trimmed by 2 bases and J by 6 bases, leaving 4 bases between them. Using its own MiXCR run on the 5' RACE reads, TCRdb lists one record per CDR3 protein. The sample has 500,000 to 700,000 distinct CDR3 sequences, around 7.5% seen once. This same sample was also part of a study on yellow fever vaccine responses in identical twins. This second study says: Each twin's T cell response to the vaccine was reported to look partly convergent and partly personalized.

The TCR comes from a young woman in good health. The genes are TRBV6-5 and TRBJ1-1; no clear D gene. The sequenced sample consisted of PBMCs. In DNA, the CDR3 is TGTGCCAGCAGTTACGGGGCTGAAGCTTTCTTT. Protein sequence: CASSYGAEAFF.